This TCR beta chain derives from a study of human T cells and chemical hapten exposure. General study results and limits: Versus controls, significantly more large CDR3 similarity clusters arose from expanded TCRs.

Time point meaning: patch test 3, about 24 weeks after DPC sensitization. Specified treatment: therapeutic diphenylcyclopropenone sensitization with weekly scalp DPC. Trimming removed 7 bases at V and 8 bases at J, with 18 bases between. Germline CDR1 MNHEY, CDR2 SVGAGI. The CDR3 runs 14 residues. Each cDNA molecule in the library carried unique molecular identifiers. TCRdb independently ran MiXCR on the RACE reads; one entry per CDR3 protein. In the table there are roughly 97,000 distinct CDR3 sequences, 27% of which are singletons. The sample holds a few counts of this clonotype. Antigen unknown. The origin of this receptor is a man between 40 and 49 years old with alopecia areata. Some clones in this sample may be carry-over from other donors' samples. V is TRBV6-5 and J is TRBJ2-1, with unresolved D. Sequences were derived from whole blood, sampled in connection with sensitization to the hapten diphenylcyclopropenone (DPC). The CDR3 bases are TGTGCCAGCAAAGGAGCTAGATGGTGGGATGAGCAGTTCTTC. It yields the protein CASKGARWWDEQFF.